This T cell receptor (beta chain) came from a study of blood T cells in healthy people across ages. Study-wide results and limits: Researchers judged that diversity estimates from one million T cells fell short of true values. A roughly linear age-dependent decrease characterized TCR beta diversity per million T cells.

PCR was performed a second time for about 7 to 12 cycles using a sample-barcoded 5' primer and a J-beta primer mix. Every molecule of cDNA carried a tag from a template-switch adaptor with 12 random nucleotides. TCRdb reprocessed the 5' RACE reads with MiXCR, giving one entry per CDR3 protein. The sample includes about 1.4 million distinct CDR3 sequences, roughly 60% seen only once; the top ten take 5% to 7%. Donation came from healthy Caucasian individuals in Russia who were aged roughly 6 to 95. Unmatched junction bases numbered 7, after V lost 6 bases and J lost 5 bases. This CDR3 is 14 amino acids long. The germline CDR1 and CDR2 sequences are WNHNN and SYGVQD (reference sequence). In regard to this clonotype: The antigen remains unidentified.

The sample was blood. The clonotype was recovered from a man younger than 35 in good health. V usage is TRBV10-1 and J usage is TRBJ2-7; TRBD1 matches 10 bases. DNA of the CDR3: TGCGCCAGCAGCCCGGGACAGGGGACGGACGAGCAGTACTTC. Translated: CASSPGQGTDEQYF.